Shown below are 9 T cell receptor beta chains from a single sample sequenced in a study of beta chain features in type 1 diabetes (dated by TCRdb to between 2017 and 2018). Their antigens remain unidentified. The library was produced with the immunoSEQ multiplex PCR assay. The High Capacity cDNA Reverse Transcription Kit was used to reverse transcribe all of the isolated RNA, meaning that expressed TCRB transcripts were what got sequenced. TCRdb holds this immuneACCESS table with in-frame rearrangements only. Some clones are missing; in checked studies, unresolved V genes explain under half, and the rest has no known cause. In this sample the table shows about 650,000 clones, roughly an eighth of which occur a single time. Of the sample, more than 0.09% falls within the top ten clones. Paper-wide results and their limitations: A moderate but significant shortening of TCRB CDR3 length was observed in type 1 diabetes patients in all four CD4+ subsets.

The material sequenced was naive CD4+ T cells from blood. This sample's cell subset or site label indicates: true naive CD4+ T cells. The origin of the receptors is a young man with type 1 diabetes.

CDR3 amino acids: CASGGHRADTQYF. CDR3 nucleotide sequence: TGTGCCAGCGGGGGACATAGAGCAGATACGCAGTATTTT. The gene calls are TRBV2 and TRBJ2-3, with D perhaps matching TRBD1 (6 bases). Per the germline V gene, CDR1 is SNHLY and CDR2 is FYNNEI. V was trimmed by 8 bases and J by 4 bases, leaving 13 bases between them. The CDR3 has 13 residues.

This clone has only a few counts. The J gene is TRBJ2-5, the V gene TRBV6-1, with 7 bases aligning to TRBD1. The junction had 5 bases not matched to a gene; V was cut back by 4 bases and J by 3 bases. Per the germline V gene, CDR1 is MNHNS and CDR2 is SASEGT. The CDR3 has 14 amino acids. The CDR3 protein is CASSADRSEETQYF. The CDR3 bases are TGTGCCAGCAGTGCGGACAGGAGCGAAGAGACCCAGTACTTC.

The chain carries TRBV7-2 and TRBJ2-5, with no clear D. From germline, CDR1 is SGHTA and CDR2 FQGNSA. CDR3 length: 14 amino acids. V was cut by 3 bases and J by 5 bases, with 13 bases left in between. CDR3 region: CASSLGTRYETQYF. The CDR3 DNA reads as TGTGCCAGCAGCTTGGGCACCAGATATGAGACCCAGTACTTC.

The sample holds a few counts of this clone. The rearrangement joins TRBV6-6 to TRBJ1-3; D is unclear. Germline assignment: CDR1 MNHNY and CDR2 SVGAGI (reference sequence). The V and J ends lost 8 bases and 0 bases respectively, with 14 bases between them. The CDR3 loop spans 15 amino acids. In DNA form, the CDR3 reads TGTGCCAGCCGAAGGACGGAGAGCTCTGGAAACACCATATATTTT. The encoded protein is CASRRTESSGNTIYF.

The rearrangement uses TRBV29-1 and TRBJ2-3, with 8 bases matching TRBD1. Germline loops: CDR1 SQVTM, CDR2 ANQGSEA. This CDR3 has 15 amino acids. J lost 1 base, V lost 3 bases, and 6 bases had no gene match. CDR3 region: CSVDRQGAGTDTQYF. CDR3 DNA sequence: TGCAGCGTTGACCGCCAGGGGGCCGGCACAGATACGCAGTATTTT.

The chain recombines TRBV6-5 with TRBJ2-5, with TRBD1 identical over 8 bases. Per the germline V gene, CDR1 is MNHEY and CDR2 is SVGAGI. The CDR3 is 15 residues long. J lost 6 bases, V lost 6 bases, and 12 bases had no gene match. The CDR3 region is CASSRQTGDLKTQYF. In nucleotides, the CDR3 is TGTGCCAGCAGCCGTCAGACAGGGGATCTAAAGACCCAGTACTTC.

The chain is built from TRBV9 and TRBJ1-1; no firm D call. The CDR3 sequence is 16 residues long. Germline-derived CDR1 and CDR2 are SGDLS and YYNGEE. The germline V and J ends were trimmed by 0 bases and 0 bases, with 12 bases remaining between them. This CDR3 reads CASSVAAGYMNTEAFF. As DNA, the CDR3 is TGTGCCAGCAGCGTAGCGGCAGGATACATGAACACTGAAGCTTTCTTT.

The CDR3: CSVVYPGRAGNTIYF. CDR3 DNA: TGCAGCGTTGTATATCCGGGTAGAGCTGGAAACACCATATATTTT. This chain joins TRBV29-1 and TRBJ1-3; the D is unclear. CDR3 size: 15 residues. CDR1 and CDR2 from the germline V gene are SQVTM and ANQGSEA. Trimming left V 4 bases short and J 2 bases short, with 15 bases between.

Note on this clone: The sample has other DNA sequences that encode this CDR3 too. The chain employs TRBV2 and TRBJ2-1, with 14 bases that match TRBD2. CDR1 SNHLY and CDR2 FYNNEI come from the germline V gene. The CDR3 is made up of 15 amino acids. Trimming took 6 bases from V and 3 from J; bases not matched to a gene: 1. CDR3 nucleotides: TGTGCCAGCAGAGGGACTAGCGGGGGCTACAATGAGCAGTTCTTC. It encodes CASRGTSGGYNEQFF.